One T cell receptor beta chain is described in this entry. The same CDR3 arises from other DNA sequences in this sample as well. This sample was included in a study of T cell clones after liver transplantation. V was trimmed by 2 bases and J by 6 bases, leaving 20 bases between them. The CDR3 has 16 amino acids. Germline CDR1 and CDR2: SGHRS and YFSETQ. Profiling relied on immunoSEQ multiplex PCR, and the TCRdb table lists in-frame clones only, not all of them. The data show over 14,000 clones, about 90% seen once. This sequence was found in a human donor who received a liver transplant. The V gene is TRBV5-1, the J gene TRBJ1-1; D might be TRBD1 (5 bases). The specimen was CD8+ T cells from blood, collected before liver transplant. For the CDR3, the DNA is TGCGCCAGCAGCTTAGGGCAGGGAGTGATGATGGCTGAAGCTTTCTTT. Encoded protein: CASSLGQGVMMAEAFF.